This T cell receptor beta chain was profiled in a study of Graves' ophthalmopathy and Graves' hyperthyroidism. The study, taken as a whole, reports: Its predictions of ophthalmopathy progression gave the model 60% to 71% sensitivity and 72.22% specificity.

With 5 bases removed from V and 2 bases from J, the gap between germline ends came to 16 bases. The CDR3 covers 16 residues. Amplification of TCR beta CDR3 regions used RNA transcripts. First-round RT-PCR employed HTBI primers, with a second-round multiplex PCR after it. TCRdb passed the multiplex PCR reads through MiXCR, listing each CDR3 protein once. The data show around 590,000 distinct CDR3 sequences, roughly 39% seen once. This clonotype showed up many times. Its matching antigen is unknown. V usage is TRBV12-3 or TRBV12-4 and J usage is TRBJ1-5, with no clear D. The sample consisted of peripheral blood or thyroid tissue (not recorded which). This clonotype originated in an adult man with Graves' hyperthyroidism. The CDR3 region is CASSVSGVRGNQPQHF. The DNA for the CDR3 is TGTGCCAGCAGTGTTTCTGGGGTTCGAGGCAATCAGCCCCAGCATTTT.